A selection of T cell receptor beta chains follows, all from one sample in a study of blood T cell repertoires in COVID-19. Libraries were prepared by immunoSEQ multiplex PCR; TCRdb keeps only in-frame clonotypes and omits some of them. The sample records approximately 33,000 clones, approximately 78% being singletons. The sequenced sample consisted of peripheral blood. The source is an older man with acute or convalescent COVID-19. Both conserved end residues are part of each CDR3. Fields, in order: clone size, J gene, V gene, D gene, CDR3 protein, CDR3 DNA. A D gene is named only where the DNA matches it firmly. Expanded clones get a size class; other rows say once, few or many, or leave the size out.

size: NA
J: TRBJ1-2
V: TRBV6-5
D: NA
CDR3: CASTSGLSWSYTF
DNA: TGTGCCAGCACCTCGGGACTGTCCTGGAGCTACACCTTC

size: NA
J: TRBJ2-7
V: TRBV28
D: TRBD2
CDR3: CASSPTAGDWDEQYF
DNA: TGTGCCAGCAGCCCAACCGCGGGGGACTGGGACGAGCAGTACTTC

size: NA
J: TRBJ1-1
V: TRBV7-2
D: TRBD1
CDR3: CASNRGNTEAFF
DNA: TGTGCCAGCAACAGGGGGAACACTGAAGCTTTCTTT

size: NA
J: TRBJ1-6
V: TRBV6-2/TRBV6-3
D: TRBD1
CDR3: CASSYGGTGSISSLHF
DNA: TGTGCCAGCAGTTACGGGGGGACAGGGAGCATCTCCTCCCTCCACTTT

size: NA
J: TRBJ1-3
V: TRBV5-5
D: NA
CDR3: CASSPGTGNTIYF
DNA: TGTGCCAGCAGCCCAGGGACTGGAAACACCATATATTTT

size: few
J: TRBJ2-5
V: TRBV25-1
D: TRBD1
CDR3: CASSEVAGTGKLGETQYF
DNA: TGTGCCAGCAGTGAGGTTGCCGGGACAGGGAAATTAGGAGAGACCCAGTACTTC

size: NA
J: TRBJ1-1
V: TRBV3-1/TRBV3-2
D: TRBD1
CDR3: CASSQGTGGLTEAFF
DNA: TGTGCCAGCAGCCAAGGGACAGGGGGCCTCACTGAAGCTTTCTTT

size: NA
J: TRBJ1-6
V: TRBV21-1
D: NA
CDR3: CASSKAGQGTNSPLHF
DNA: TGTGCCAGCAGCAAAGCGGGACAGGGGACAAATTCACCCCTCCACTTT

size: once
J: TRBJ2-2
V: TRBV18
D: NA
CDR3: CASWGSPGELFF
DNA: TGTGCCAGCTGGGGCAGCCCCGGGGAGCTGTTTTTT

size: NA
J: TRBJ2-7
V: TRBV5-1
D: TRBD2
CDR3: CASSASGTSNYEQYF
DNA: TGCGCCAGCAGCGCCTCCGGGACTAGCAACTACGAGCAGTACTTC

size: NA
J: TRBJ1-2
V: TRBV6-5
D: NA
CDR3: CASSYGTGSNGYTF
DNA: TGTGCCAGCAGTTACGGAACAGGATCCAATGGCTACACCTTC

size: once
J: TRBJ2-5
V: TRBV6-1
D: TRBD1
CDR3: CASSNGQAETQYF
DNA: TGTGCCAGCAGCAACGGACAGGCTGAGACCCAGTACTTC

size: NA
J: TRBJ2-3
V: TRBV27
D: NA
CDR3: CASSPPPPVVDTQYF
DNA: TGTGCCAGCAGTCCGCCCCCCCCAGTGGTAGATACGCAGTATTTT

size: NA
J: TRBJ2-1
V: TRBV7-9
D: TRBD2
CDR3: CASSFFGTTIHEQFF
DNA: TGTGCCAGCAGCTTTTTCGGGACTACCATCCATGAGCAGTTCTTC

size: once
J: TRBJ2-1
V: TRBV19
D: TRBD2
CDR3: CASSPKSGGANEQFF
DNA: TGTGCCAGTAGCCCCAAAAGCGGGGGGGCAAATGAGCAGTTCTTC

size: NA
J: TRBJ1-1
V: TRBV28
D: TRBD1
CDR3: CASSLVQGGHTDTEAFF
DNA: TGTGCCAGCAGTTTGGTACAGGGGGGACATACGGACACTGAAGCTTTCTTT

size: NA
J: TRBJ2-2
V: TRBV7-8
D: NA
CDR3: CASSLTAVTGELFF
DNA: TGTGCCAGCAGCTTAACGGCGGTTACCGGGGAGCTGTTTTTT

size: NA
J: TRBJ1-4
V: TRBV5-1
D: TRBD1
CDR3: CASSLGNRGTNEKLFF
DNA: TGCGCCAGCAGCTTGGGTAACAGGGGAACTAATGAAAAACTGTTTTTT

size: NA
J: TRBJ1-5
V: TRBV14
D: NA
CDR3: CASSHFFKPQHF
DNA: TGTGCCAGCAGCCACTTTTTTAAGCCCCAGCATTTT

size: once
J: TRBJ2-2
V: TRBV25-1
D: NA
CDR3: CASSEATVTGELFF
DNA: TGTGCCAGCAGTGAGGCAACAGTGACCGGGGAGCTGTTTTTT

size: NA
J: TRBJ2-5
V: TRBV21-1
D: NA
CDR3: CASSKAKRGLQETQYF
DNA: TGTGCCAGCAGCAAAGCCAAGCGGGGCCTCCAAGAGACCCAGTACTTC

size: NA
J: TRBJ2-2
V: TRBV25-1
D: NA
CDR3: CASSEPSGEITGELFF
DNA: TGTGCCAGCAGTGAACCGTCCGGGGAGATCACCGGGGAGCTGTTTTTT

size: NA
J: TRBJ2-7
V: TRBV20-1
D: NA
CDR3: CSASSSRGYEQYF
DNA: TGCAGTGCTAGTTCTTCTAGAGGCTACGAGCAGTACTTC

size: few
J: TRBJ2-1
V: TRBV5-1
D: TRBD1
CDR3: CASSGTGANGQFF
DNA: TGCGCCAGCAGCGGAACAGGGGCCAACGGGCAGTTCTTC

size: once
J: TRBJ2-3
V: TRBV29-1
D: NA
CDR3: CSIRFSTDTQYF
DNA: TGCAGCATCCGGTTTAGCACAGATACGCAGTATTTT

size: NA
J: TRBJ2-7
V: TRBV6-5
D: NA
CDR3: CASSYRAGQAEQYF
DNA: TGTGCCAGCAGTTACCGGGCAGGGCAGGCCGAGCAGTACTTC

size: NA
J: TRBJ1-6
V: TRBV5-4
D: NA
CDR3: CASSSRGESSPLHF
DNA: TGTGCCAGCAGCTCACGCGGGGAAAGTTCACCCCTCCACTTT